These 24 T cell receptor beta chains were sequenced from one sample in a study of T-cell reconstitution after alpha-beta-depleted transplantation in children. Preparation of the TCRbeta library used unique molecular identifiers. MiXCR, applied by TCRdb to the PCR reads, yields one record per CDR3 protein. The repertoire includes about 830,000 distinct CDR3 sequences, about 15% of them detected once, and roughly 4.8% sits in the top ten. Sequenced material: PBMCs, mostly from graft donor cells, taken 360 days after TCRalphabeta/CD19-depleted stem cell transplant. The source of these receptors is a male patient between 5 and 17 years old who had a stem cell transplant for acute lymphoblastic leukemia, so the T cells may come from the graft donor.

This chain uses TRBV3-1 with TRBJ2-7, with a possible D match to TRBD2 (6 bases). Germline-derived CDR1 and CDR2 are LGHDT and YNNKEL (reference sequence). This CDR3 has 13 amino acids. Trimming removed 7 bases at V and 3 bases at J, with 13 bases between. The chain's CDR3 is CASTTGSHYEQYF. CDR3 bases: TGTGCCAGCACCACCGGGAGCCACTACGAGCAGTACTTC.

The chain carries TRBV25-1 and TRBJ1-2; weak D call: TRBD1 (6 bases). This CDR3 has 16 residues. V shed 4 bases and J shed 0 bases, with 15 bases lying between them. Germline V gene sequence: CDR1 MGHDK, CDR2 SYGVNS. The CDR3 DNA reads as TGTGCCAGCAGTGGAACAGGGTACTCTTCTAACTATGGCTACACCTTC. Its protein product is CASSGTGYSSNYGYTF.

The genes are TRBV5-1 and TRBJ1-6; D gene ambiguous. The length of the CDR3 is 16 residues. Per the germline V gene, CDR1 is SGHRS and CDR2 is YFSETQ. V lost 1 base and J lost 7, with 15 bases in between. The CDR3 DNA reads TGCGCCAGCAGCTTGAGGGCCAAGGCAGCAAATTCACCCCTCCACTTT. Protein product: CASSLRAKAANSPLHF.

The rearrangement uses TRBV14 and TRBJ2-5; D is unclear. This CDR3 is 17 amino acids long. V lost 0 bases, J lost 0 bases, and 14 bases lay in between. Germline V gene data show CDR1 as SGHDN and CDR2 as FVKESK. The CDR3 bases are TGTGCCAGCAGCCAAGACCCCCTTACGTCGTACCAAGAGACCCAGTACTTC. Protein: CASSQDPLTSYQETQYF. The whole variable domain, filled in from reference TRBV14 and TRBJ2-5, reads EAGVTQFPSHSVIEKGQTVTLRCDPISGHDNLYWYRRVMGKEIKFLLHFVKESKQDESGMPNNRFLAERTGGTYSTLKVQPAELEDSGVYFCASSQDPLTSYQETQYFGPGTRLLVL.

Ten or more counts support this clonotype. The chain recombines TRBV10-3 with TRBJ2-1, with 11 bases fitting TRBD2. Germline V gives CDR1 ENHRY, CDR2 SYGVKD. The J segment lost 4 bases and the V segment lost 11 bases, leaving 7 bases of the junction unmatched. This CDR3 comprises 14 residues. This chain's CDR3 is CAARGTSGYNEQFF. The CDR3 region has the DNA TGTGCCGCCCGAGGGACTAGCGGTTACAATGAGCAGTTCTTC.

The chain has TRBV11-1 and TRBJ1-5, with D tentatively TRBD1 (6 bases). V was pared by 5 bases and J by 2 bases, with 16 bases between. The CDR3 is 16 residues long. Germline V gene data show CDR1 as SGHAT and CDR2 as FQDESV (reference sequence). This CDR3 is CASSPIVGARNQPQHF. Written as DNA, the CDR3 is TGTGCCAGCAGCCCAATCGTGGGGGCTCGCAATCAGCCCCAGCATTTT.

V and J are TRBV2 and TRBJ2-7; 14 bases agree with TRBD2. CDR1 and CDR2 from the germline V gene are SNHLY and FYNNEI. The ends lost 7 bases at V and 1 base at J; junction bases unmatched: 9. The CDR3 is made up of 17 amino acids. Here the CDR3 reads CASNPGLAGVLSYEQYF. CDR3 bases: TGTGCCAGCAACCCGGGACTAGCGGGAGTGCTTTCCTACGAGCAGTACTTC.

The rearrangement joins TRBV4-1 to TRBJ2-7; TRBD2 agrees at 11 bases. Germline trimming cut 7 bases from V and 3 bases from J; bases unmatched to any gene: 8. Germline loops: CDR1 MGHRA, CDR2 YSYEKL. This CDR3 is 15 amino acids long. The CDR3, as DNA: TGCGCCAGCAAAGCCGGGACTAGCGGATTCTACGAGCAGTACTTC. Its protein product is CASKAGTSGFYEQYF.

In the case of this clonotype: It may be a read error: a sequence one base away is much more abundant. This chain links TRBV11-1 with TRBJ2-7, with a tentative D call TRBD1 (7 bases). V was trimmed by 5 bases and J by 2 bases, leaving 13 bases between them. The CDR3 has 14 amino acids. The germline V gene encodes CDR1 SGHAT and CDR2 FQDESV (reference sequence). The CDR3 loop is CASSARGRPYEQYF. For the CDR3, the DNA is TGTGCCAGCAGCGCCAGGGGGAGGCCCTACGAGCAGTACTTC. Together with reference TRBV11-1 and TRBJ2-7, the CDR3 gives the full variable domain: EAEVAQSPRYKITEKSQAVAFWCDPISGHATLYWYRQILGQGPELLVQFQDESVVDDSQLPKDRFSAERLKGVDSTLKIQPAELGDSAMYLCASSARGRPYEQYFGPGTRLTVT.

This chain connects TRBV6-5 to TRBJ2-1, with D uncertain. V was cut by 0 bases and J by 0 bases, with 9 bases left in between. Germline V gene data show CDR1 as MNHEY and CDR2 as SVGAGI. This CDR3 region has 16 residues. The CDR3 region is CASSYSTPPSYNEQFF. DNA for the CDR3: TGTGCCAGCAGTTACTCGACACCGCCCTCCTACAATGAGCAGTTCTTC.

This clonotype was found many times. The chain links TRBV20-1 to TRBJ2-1; no clear D. The CDR3 is 13 amino acids. The germline V gene encodes CDR1 DFQATT and CDR2 SNEGSKA (reference sequence). Trimming took off 6 bases at V and 6 bases at J, with 15 bases between the two ends. The CDR3 coding sequence is TGCAGTGCCAAAAGGCCCACCCTCAATGAGCAGTTCTTC. Translation: CSAKRPTLNEQFF.

CDR3 sequence: CASSPGQVPYEQYF. The CDR3 DNA is TGTGCCAGCAGTCCGGGACAGGTGCCCTACGAGCAGTACTTC. The genes are TRBV27 and TRBJ2-7; TRBD1 matches 8 bases. The germline V gene has CDR1 MNHEY and CDR2 SMNVEV (reference sequence). The CDR3 runs to 14 residues. V lost 5 bases and J lost 2; bases outside the gene matches: 5.

The chain has TRBV20-1 and TRBJ1-4; TRBD1 might be the D (6 bases). V lost 3 bases to trimming and J lost 9 bases, with 29 bases between them. CDR1 and CDR2 from the germline V gene are DFQATT and SNEGSKA (reference sequence). The CDR3 covers 18 residues. CDR3 sequence (DNA): TGCAGTGCTAGTCGCCAGGGGCGGGGAGTCTCGAGCACGAAAAAACTGTTTTTT. Its protein is CSASRQGRGVSSTKKLFF.

A note on this clonotype: This may come from a read error, since a much larger clone is one base off. V gene TRBV20-1 combines with J gene TRBJ2-7, with TRBD2 matching 10 bases. The CDR3 is 13 amino acids. V shed 6 bases, J shed 4 bases, and the junction held 6 bases outside the gene matches. Looked up from germline, CDR1 is DFQATT and CDR2 is SNEGSKA (reference sequence). The CDR3 reads CSADASGGYEQYF. As DNA, the CDR3 is TGCAGTGCAGATGCTAGCGGGGGTTACGAGCAGTACTTC.

This clonotype was observed at least ten times. The rearrangement joins TRBV7-7 to TRBJ2-2; D may be TRBD1 (5 bases). The CDR3 length is 13 residues. Deletions cut 3 bases from V and 6 bases from J, with 8 bases between. Germline V gene sequence: CDR1 SSHAT, CDR2 FNYEAQ (reference sequence). The CDR3 here is CASSLGRAGELFF. In DNA form, the CDR3 reads TGTGCCAGCAGCTTGGGGCGCGCCGGGGAGCTGTTTTTT.

This chain connects TRBV11-2 to TRBJ2-3; TRBD2 matches at 13 bases. This CDR3 has 17 amino acids. V gave up 5 bases and J gave up 2 bases; unmatched junction bases: 7. CDR1 and CDR2 (germline): SGHAT, FQNNGV. Here the CDR3 DNA reads TGTGCCAGCAGCATTGGACTAGCGGGAGTCCCCACAGATACGCAGTATTTT. The encoded protein is CASSIGLAGVPTDTQYF.

The rearrangement links TRBV6-5 to TRBJ2-7, with D possibly TRBD2 on 5 matching bases. This CDR3 is 16 amino acids long. V shed 0 bases and J shed 7 bases, with 19 bases lying between them. Germline V lookup: CDR1 MNHEY, CDR2 SVGAGI. The CDR3 is CASSYSSGSGRNEQYF. The CDR3 DNA reads as TGTGCCAGCAGTTACTCGAGTGGTTCTGGGAGAAATGAGCAGTACTTC.

In DNA, the CDR3 is TGTGCCAGCAGCGTAGCCGGGAGGGCCATCTACAATGAGCAGTTCTTC. Its protein is CASSVAGRAIYNEQFF. This chain connects TRBV9 to TRBJ2-1; 8 positions match TRBD2. Trimming at V came to 0 bases and at J to 3 bases, leaving 5 bases not matched to a gene. In germline, CDR1 is SGDLS, CDR2 YYNGEE. This CDR3 spans 16 amino acids.

V gene TRBV20-1 combines with J gene TRBJ1-5, with D maybe TRBD1 (6 bases). The CDR3 contains 13 residues. The ends were cut back, 3 bases at V and 6 bases at J, with 12 bases in the middle. Per the germline V gene, CDR1 is DFQATT and CDR2 is SNEGSKA (reference sequence). CDR3 amino acids: CSARRGGGQPQHF. CDR3 in DNA: TGCAGTGCTAGGAGGGGGGGAGGTCAGCCCCAGCATTTT.

The chain employs TRBV18 and TRBJ1-1; TRBD1 aligns across 7 bases. The J segment lost 6 bases and the V segment lost 4 bases, leaving 5 bases of the junction unmatched. The CDR3 is made up of 13 amino acids. Looked up from germline, CDR1 is KGHSH and CDR2 is LQKENI. CDR3 bases: TGTGCCAGCTCACTACAGGGGCGGGCTGAAGCTTTCTTT. It codes for CASSLQGRAEAFF. Based on the CDR3 plus reference TRBV18 and TRBJ1-1, the full variable domain is NAGVMQNPRHLVRRRGQEARLRCSPMKGHSHVYWYRQLPEEGLKFMVYLQKENIIDESGMPKERFSAEFPKEGPSILRIQQVVRGDSAAYFCASSLQGRAEAFFGQGTRLTVV.

The rearrangement uses TRBV6-5 and TRBJ1-2; D unclear. Germline V gene data show CDR1 as MNHEY and CDR2 as SVGAGI. The CDR3 totals 14 residues. V gave up 0 bases and J gave up 2 bases, with 7 bases separating them. CDR3 loop: CASSYSHRNYGYTF. The DNA for the CDR3 is TGTGCCAGCAGTTACTCCCACAGAAACTATGGCTACACCTTC.

This clonotype has only a few counts. The rearrangement links TRBV6-1 to TRBJ2-2, with 8 bases identical to TRBD1. The germline gives CDR1 MNHNS, CDR2 SASEGT. The CDR3 is 15 amino acids. Trimming took 7 bases from V and 1 from J; bases not matched to a gene: 5. The CDR3 here is CASTTGTGNTGELFF. CDR3 DNA: TGTGCCAGCACCACCGGGACAGGGAACACCGGGGAGCTGTTTTTT.

This clonotype showed up just a few times. The CDR3 nucleotides read TGTGCCAGCAGTGCTGCGTCGGGTTTAAATGAGCAGTTCTTC. It specifies CASSAASGLNEQFF. This sequence joins TRBV27 and TRBJ2-1; D is uncertain. With 5 bases removed from V and 7 bases from J, the gap between germline ends came to 15 bases. CDR3 length: 14 amino acids. Germline V CDR1 and CDR2: MNHEY, SMNVEV (reference sequence).

This rearrangement joins TRBV5-1 to TRBJ2-2; 7 nucleotides agree with TRBD2. The CDR3 extends over 15 amino acids. J lost 6 bases, V lost 0 bases, and 5 bases had no gene match. Germline V gives CDR1 SGHRS, CDR2 YFSETQ. The DNA for the CDR3 is TGCGCCAGCAGCTTGGGGCCGCGGGAGCCCGGGGAGCTGTTTTTT. It is translated as CASSLGPREPGELFF.